Following are 30 T cell receptor beta chains from one sample sequenced in a study of shared clonotypes between healthy human individuals. Assay used: immunoSEQ multiplex PCR; TCRdb lists only in-frame clones, some missing. The sample lists some 2,400,000 clones, around 95% occurring once. Sequencing input: naive CD4+ T cells sorted from blood. Subset meaning: CD45RA+ positively selected. Every receptor here comes from a young man in good health.

The chain employs TRBV2 and TRBJ2-3; TRBD2 matches at 7 bases. There are 14 residues in the CDR3. Germline V lookup: CDR1 SNHLY, CDR2 FYNNEI. Trimming took 11 bases from V and 1 from J; bases not matched to a gene: 9. This CDR3 is CAVSGAGGTDTQYF. The CDR3 nucleotides are TGTGCCGTCTCCGGCGCGGGGGGCACAGATACGCAGTATTTT. Variable domain in full (rest from reference TRBV2 and TRBJ2-3): EPEVTQTPSHQVTQMGQEVILRCVPISNHLYFYWYRQILGQKVEFLVSFYNNEISEKSEIFDDQFSVERPDGSNFTLKIRSTKLEDSAMYFCAVSGAGGTDTQYFGPGTRLTVL.

In the case of this clone: The same CDR3 arises from other DNA sequences in this sample as well. The genes are TRBV11-2 and TRBJ1-1; D remains ambiguous. V was clipped by 6 bases and J by 4 bases, with 9 bases between them. CDR1 and CDR2 from the germline V gene are SGHAT and FQNNGV. This CDR3 region has 12 residues. CDR3 residues: CASSPTGTEAFF. CDR3 bases: TGTGCCAGCAGTCCAACGGGCACTGAAGCTTTCTTT.

The chain combines TRBV5-6 with TRBJ2-7; perhaps TRBD1 as D (5 bases). The V end was cut by 10 bases, the J end by 5 bases, with 10 bases between. The CDR3 length is 10 residues. Looked up from germline, CDR1 is SGHDT and CDR2 is YYEEEE. CDR3 loop: CAGWGHEQYF. The CDR3 DNA follows: TGTGCCGGCTGGGGCCACGAGCAGTACTTC.

In DNA, the CDR3 is TGTGCCAGCAGCTCCGCTAAGGAGCGGAATTCCTACGAGCAGTACTTC. It codes for CASSSAKERNSYEQYF. This chain joins TRBV5-4 and TRBJ2-7; a possible D gene is TRBD2 (5 bases). This CDR3 comprises 16 residues. Germline-derived CDR1 and CDR2 are SGHNT and YYREEE (reference sequence). Trimming shortened V by 3 bases and J by 1 base, and 17 bases separated the two germline ends.

This chain connects TRBV30 to TRBJ1-4, with TRBD1 matching 9 bases. CDR1 and CDR2 from the germline V gene are GTSNPN and SVGIG (reference sequence). With 3 bases clipped from V and 10 bases from J, the junction kept 15 bases outside the gene matches. This CDR3 has 16 amino acids. Here the CDR3 DNA reads TGTGCCTGGAGATTAAAGTCGGGACAGGGTACCCCAAAACTGTTTTTT. Amino acids: CAWRLKSGQGTPKLFF.

The genes are TRBV7-6 and TRBJ1-2; TRBD1 agrees at 9 bases. Germline-derived CDR1 and CDR2 are SGHVS and FNYEAQ. J was trimmed by 3 bases and V by 5 bases; bases with no gene match: 4. This CDR3 has 14 amino acids. CDR3: CASSPGDRDYGYTF. The CDR3 DNA is TGTGCCAGCAGCCCAGGGGACAGGGACTATGGCTACACCTTC.

V usage is TRBV9 and J usage is TRBJ2-2, with TRBD2 matching 7 bases. This CDR3 has 16 residues. Germline CDR1 SGDLS, CDR2 YYNGEE. The trim removed 0 bases at V and 2 bases at J, leaving 4 bases unmatched. The DNA of the CDR3 is TGTGCCAGCAGCGTAGTACTAGCGAGTAACACCGGGGAGCTGTTTTTT. Its translation is CASSVVLASNTGELFF.

The rearrangement uses TRBV14 and TRBJ2-1, with TRBD2 identical over 9 bases. The CDR3 consists of 15 residues. Germline CDR1 reads SGHDN; CDR2 reads FVKESK. Trimming removed 2 bases from V and 3 bases from J; junction bases left unmatched: 2. The CDR3 coding sequence is TGTGCCAGCAGCCAATTAGCGGGAGTCTACAATGAGCAGTTCTTC. It encodes CASSQLAGVYNEQFF.

The chain combines TRBV28 with TRBJ1-1; maybe TRBD1 (5 bases). Germline V gene data show CDR1 as MDHEN and CDR2 as SYDVKM. V lost 2 bases to trimming and J lost 1 base, with 11 bases between them. The CDR3 is 15 residues long. The CDR3 is CASSLNTQGNTEAFF. The DNA of the CDR3 is TGTGCCAGCAGTTTAAATACCCAGGGGAACACTGAAGCTTTCTTT.

The V gene is TRBV7-9, the J gene TRBJ1-5, with 7 nucleotides matching TRBD2. The J call may be faulty, since TRBJ2-3 better matches the DNA end. Looked up from germline, CDR1 is SEHNR and CDR2 is FQNEAQ (reference sequence). The CDR3 has 16 amino acids. This CDR3 reads CASSLAGRGSNQPQYF. CDR3 nucleotide sequence: TGTGCCAGCAGCTTAGCGGGCCGCGGGAGCAATCAGCCCCAGTATTTT.

The rearrangement links TRBV5-4 to TRBJ2-3, with 8 bases matching TRBD2. V lost 4 bases, J lost 4 bases, and 5 bases stayed unmatched. Germline assignment: CDR1 SGHNT and CDR2 YYREEE (reference sequence). The CDR3 length is 14 residues. CDR3 amino acids: CASSPGLASDTQYF. CDR3 bases: TGTGCCAGCAGCCCCGGACTAGCTTCAGATACGCAGTATTTT.

This chain uses TRBV18 with TRBJ1-2; D unclear. The V and J ends lost 2 bases and 5 bases respectively, with 15 bases between them. Per the germline V gene, CDR1 is KGHSH and CDR2 is LQKENI. This CDR3 spans 15 amino acids. DNA of the CDR3: TGTGCCAGCTCACCAACCATCCCTAGAGAGTATGGCTACACCTTC. Encoded protein: CASSPTIPREYGYTF.

The chain carries TRBV12-5 and TRBJ2-3; 11 bases match TRBD1. CDR3 length equals 15 residues. Per germline, CDR1 LGHNT and CDR2 FRNRAP. Trimming took 5 bases from V and 4 from J; bases not matched to a gene: 5. Here the CDR3 DNA reads TGTGCTAGTGGTCCCGGACAGGGGGCTCCAGATACGCAGTATTTT. The encoded protein is CASGPGQGAPDTQYF.

This chain links TRBV19 with TRBJ1-6; D not certain. The CDR3 runs 15 residues. CDR1 and CDR2 from the germline V gene are LNHDA and SQIVND (reference sequence). V shed 4 bases and J shed 0 bases, with 7 bases lying between them. The CDR3 is CASSTKTSYNSPLHF. DNA for the CDR3: TGTGCCAGTAGTACCAAGACCTCCTATAATTCACCCCTCCACTTT.

The V and J genes are TRBV11-3 and TRBJ2-5, with D maybe TRBD1 (6 bases). V was shortened by 5 bases and J by 5 bases, with 12 bases between the two germline ends. The CDR3 is made up of 13 amino acids. The germline CDR1 and CDR2 sequences are SGHNT and YENEEA. The CDR3 region is CASSLGARETQYF. In DNA, the CDR3 is TGTGCCAGCAGCCTGGGGGCCCGGGAGACCCAGTACTTC.

The chain uses TRBV5-6 and TRBJ2-2, with D unclear. Per germline, CDR1 SGHDT and CDR2 YYEEEE. The CDR3 is 14 amino acids. Trimming removed 0 bases at V and 3 bases at J, with 6 bases between. The DNA for the CDR3 is TGTGCCAGCAGCTTGGTCAGAGACACCGGGGAGCTGTTTTTT. Its protein is CASSLVRDTGELFF.

The chain is built from TRBV14 and TRBJ1-4; the D is unclear. Trimming took off 5 bases at V and 2 bases at J, with 12 bases between the two ends. The CDR3 length is 15 residues. CDR1 is SGHDN and CDR2 is FVKESK in the germline V gene. The CDR3 region has the DNA TGTGCCAGCAGCGAGATACGGAACACTAATGAAAAACTGTTTTTT. Amino acids: CASSEIRNTNEKLFF.

The chain links TRBV28 to TRBJ2-2; D is possibly TRBD2 (6 bases). Trimming cost V 6 bases and J 4 bases, with 15 bases left between them. Germline-derived CDR1 and CDR2 are MDHEN and SYDVKM. There are 15 residues in the CDR3. CDR3 DNA: TGTGCCAGCAGCAAGTGGGACGGGGGCACCGGGGAGCTGTTTTTT. Translated: CASSKWDGGTGELFF.

The V call is TRBV6-5, the J call TRBJ2-7; possibly TRBD1 or TRBD2 for D (5 bases each). This CDR3 is built from 15 residues. The V gene lost 6 bases and the J gene lost 5 bases, with 20 bases spanning the gap. Germline values: CDR1 MNHEY, CDR2 SVGAGI. The CDR3 sequence: CASSDGQRGAHEQYF. In nucleotides, the CDR3 is TGTGCCAGCAGCGATGGGCAGAGGGGTGCCCACGAGCAGTACTTC.

V and J are TRBV27 and TRBJ1-1; a weak D match, TRBD1 (5 bases). Germline CDR1 and CDR2: MNHEY and SMNVEV (reference sequence). The CDR3 is 15 amino acids. V dropped 7 bases and J dropped 3 bases, with 18 bases sitting between them. This CDR3 reads CASIWGEQGDTEAFF. The CDR3 DNA follows: TGTGCCAGCATTTGGGGTGAGCAGGGCGACACTGAAGCTTTCTTT.

This chain connects TRBV7-3 to TRBJ2-3; TRBD2 matches at 9 bases. The germline V gene encodes CDR1 SGHTA and CDR2 FQGTGA. The V segment lost 5 bases and the J segment 1 base; nucleotides outside the gene matches: 7. CDR3 length: 16 amino acids. This CDR3 is CASSIGLARGTDTQYF. The CDR3 nucleotides are TGTGCCAGCAGCATCGGACTAGCGAGGGGCACAGATACGCAGTATTTT.

V is TRBV6-1 and J is TRBJ1-2, with unresolved D. The CDR3 runs 13 residues. With 3 bases removed from V and 8 bases from J, the gap between germline ends came to 13 bases. Germline values: CDR1 MNHNS, CDR2 SASEGT. In nucleotides, the CDR3 is TGTGCCAGCAGTGAGGGCACGCCGTGGGGCTACACCTTC. It yields the protein CASSEGTPWGYTF.

Of note for this clone: Other DNA sequences in this sample translate to the same CDR3. The CDR3 protein is CASSEGDRGPYEQYF. The CDR3 DNA reads TGTGCCAGCAGTGAAGGGGACAGGGGGCCCTACGAGCAGTACTTC. The genes are TRBV6-1 and TRBJ2-7, with 12 bases fitting TRBD1. The V and J ends lost 1 base and 2 bases, in that order; junction bases with no gene match: 0. CDR1 and CDR2 (germline): MNHNS, SASEGT. The CDR3 is made up of 15 amino acids.

This sequence joins TRBV27 and TRBJ2-7, with TRBD2 matching over 14 bases. Trimming at V came to 2 bases and at J to 0 bases, leaving 6 bases not matched to a gene. This CDR3 has 18 residues. Germline assignment: CDR1 MNHEY and CDR2 SMNVEV (reference sequence). CDR3 sequence reads: CASSLQGTSGRHSYEQYF. CDR3 nucleotide sequence: TGTGCCAGCAGTTTACAAGGGACTAGCGGGAGACACTCCTACGAGCAGTACTTC.

The CDR3 here is CASRPGQGYTGELFF. The CDR3, as DNA: TGTGCCAGCAGACCTGGACAGGGGTACACCGGGGAGCTGTTTTTT. This sequence joins TRBV27 and TRBJ2-2; TRBD1 matches at 9 bases. J was trimmed by 3 bases and V by 6 bases; bases with no gene match: 5. This CDR3 contains 15 residues. CDR1 and CDR2 from the germline V gene are MNHEY and SMNVEV (reference sequence).

The chain joins TRBV7-3 to TRBJ2-7; 8 bases are shared with TRBD1. With V trimmed by 4 bases and J by 12 bases, 8 bases remained unmatched. From germline, CDR1 is SGHTA and CDR2 FQGTGA. The CDR3 loop spans 12 amino acids. The CDR3 loop reads CASSSGQGPLYF. Written as DNA, the CDR3 is TGTGCCAGCAGCTCCGGACAGGGCCCTTTGTACTTC.

The chain recombines TRBV10-3 with TRBJ1-1; a possible D gene is TRBD1 (5 bases). This CDR3 spans 12 amino acids. Germline V gene data show CDR1 as ENHRY and CDR2 as SYGVKD. V was cut by 6 bases and J by 5 bases, with 10 bases left in between. This CDR3 is CAISREKTEAFF. CDR3 bases: TGTGCCATCAGCAGGGAAAAGACTGAAGCTTTCTTT.

Only a few counts were recorded for this clone. Other DNA sequences in the same sample also yield this CDR3. This chain connects TRBV28 to TRBJ1-1; D not resolved. The CDR3 covers 12 residues. V was pared by 2 bases and J by 3 bases, with 4 bases between. The germline gives CDR1 MDHEN, CDR2 SYDVKM. The CDR3 bases are TGTGCCAGCAGTTTACTAGACACTGAAGCTTTCTTT. This translates into CASSLLDTEAFF.

The rearrangement joins TRBV7-6 to TRBJ2-5, with D perhaps TRBD2 (5 bases). This CDR3 region has 14 residues. Deletions cut 6 bases from V and 5 bases from J, with 16 bases between. Germline V CDR1 and CDR2: SGHVS, FNYEAQ. CDR3: CASRRVGVGETQYF. The CDR3 nucleotides read TGTGCCAGCAGGAGGGTCGGCGTAGGGGAGACCCAGTACTTC.

This chain uses TRBV18 with TRBJ2-1; D may match TRBD1 or TRBD2 (5 bases each). The CDR3 runs 17 residues. Trimming stripped 6 bases from V and 0 bases from J, with 18 bases between. Germline values: CDR1 KGHSH, CDR2 LQKENI. CDR3 DNA: TGTGCCAGCTCGCCCCGGGGCGGCTTGAGCTCCTACAATGAGCAGTTCTTC. The encoded protein is CASSPRGGLSSYNEQFF.